This T cell receptor beta chain was identified during a study of T cells in localized non-small cell lung cancer. Findings and limits, study-wide: The greatest T cell clonality was found in uninvolved adjacent lung (higher than in tumor). An association was observed between higher blood T cell density and longer overall survival. Heterogeneity within the tumor remains possible, as just one region underwent sequencing. Adjacent lung had a median roughly 50 of the 100 largest tumor clones.

With respect to this clone: What it binds is unknown.

The CDR3 totals 12 residues. V gave up 4 bases and J gave up 0 bases, with 4 bases separating them. The germline CDR1 and CDR2 sequences are MDHEN and SYDVKM. Libraries were prepared by immunoSEQ multiplex PCR; TCRdb keeps only in-frame clonotypes and omits some of them. The profile shows 28,000 or so clones, approximately 88% of them singletons. The sequence derives from a male donor aged 60 or over with stage I lung adenocarcinoma. V gene TRBV28 combines with J gene TRBJ2-7; D is uncertain. The sequencing here drew on peripheral blood, taken before any cancer treatment. The CDR3 spells CASSSLSYEQYF. CDR3 sequence (DNA): TGTGCCAGCAGTTCTCTCTCCTACGAGCAGTACTTC.